This T cell receptor (beta chain) was found in a study of blood T cell repertoires in COVID-19 (dated by TCRdb to about 2020). Regarding the research as a whole: Samples covering the acute and convalescent phases of COVID-19 were provided by collaborators in the United States, Italy and Spain. The material from the prospective study consisted of cDNA or gDNA derived from T cells, B-cell-depleted T cells, or PBMCs. The dataset comprised deeply sampled blood TCRbeta repertoires from subjects exposed to, actively infected with, or recovered from COVID-19. The repertoires were released in a freely available public database meant as a resource for research on the immune response to SARS-CoV-2. The samples were drawn from two sources: the first 160 participants of the ongoing ImmuneRACE study, and 1,000 to 1,500 subjects contributed by 6 global collaborators. A de-identified subject ID, COVID-19 status, age in years and sex were almost always included in the sample metadata. Where available, HLA class I and class II types were taken from metadata supplied by the sample provider and were not determined by assay-based typing. Points the paper makes about the study in general: How much clinical and demographic metadata was included differed by source and by participant, and the metadata was provided uncurated.

With respect to this clone: What antigen it recognizes has not been identified. No much larger clone is present one base from it, and per-base qualities are unavailable.

The immunoSEQ Assay, a bias-controlled multiplex PCR, was used to amplify TCRbeta CDR3 regions from genomic DNA. The source study handled its data this way. Within the assay, amplification of reference gene primers was used to estimate how many nucleated cells each sample contained. To quantify the absolute abundance of each unique TCRbeta CDR3 rearrangement, sequence reads were collapsed and filtered. For each sample, productive Simpson clonality was calculated as the square root of Simpson's diversity index across productive rearrangements. In its TCRdb copy, this immuneACCESS table keeps in-frame sequences only and misses some clones. Where compared with another copy, unresolved V genes explain less than half of these, and the others have no known cause. That table gives V, J and clone size, and the DNA gave D and trimming. The sample includes 95,000 to 110,000 clones, with 70% to 85% observed a single time. Roughly 3.3% of the sample lies in the top ten.

Collaborating institutions collected whole blood in K2EDTA tubes following their own protocols. For TCRbeta analysis, collaborator samples were shipped as frozen whole blood, as isolated PBMCs, or as DNA extracted from either sample type. The sequence was collected from a woman of 80 years or more with active or convalescent COVID-19. The source material was peripheral blood.

The DNA sequence is given as TGTGCCAGCAGTTTATCAAAATATCAGGGTACTAATGAAAAACTGTTTTTT. It translates to CASSLSKYQGTNEKLFF. The receptor chain draws on TRBV28 and TRBJ1-4; the D segment could be TRBD1, given 5 matching bases. The junction shows trimming of 1 base on V and 2 bases on J, plus 14 bases between the germline ends. The germline V gene sets CDR1 to MDHEN and CDR2 to SYDVKM. The CDR3 measures 17 amino acids from cysteine to phenylalanine. Only the CDR3 region is kept as DNA, spanning 51 bases read in frame from base 1.